Below are 23 T cell receptor beta chains sequenced from a single sample in a study of blood T cell repertoires in COVID-19. Produced via immunoSEQ multiplex PCR; TCRdb's table is partial and in-frame only. The sample records 250,000 to 350,000 clones, approximately 84% being singletons. Sequencing was carried out using peripheral blood. The receptors were sampled from a human donor with COVID-19, enrolled during active disease. The donor label of this sample is uncertain.

This chain uses TRBV28 with TRBJ1-4, with TRBD1 matching 8 bases. Germline values: CDR1 MDHEN, CDR2 SYDVKM. J was trimmed by 2 bases and V by 7 bases; bases with no gene match: 6. CDR3 length equals 15 residues. The CDR3 region has the DNA TGTGCCAGCACAGGGGGCATCGGCACTAATGAAAAACTGTTTTTT. It translates to CASTGGIGTNEKLFF.

This chain connects TRBV5-4 to TRBJ2-5; 12 bases match TRBD2. CDR3 size: 16 residues. With V trimmed by 0 bases and J by 4 bases, 4 bases remained unmatched. Per germline, CDR1 SGHNT and CDR2 YYREEE (reference sequence). CDR3 amino acids: CASSLASGRATETQYF. The DNA of the CDR3 is TGTGCCAGCAGCTTGGCTAGCGGGAGGGCCACAGAGACCCAGTACTTC.

The V call is TRBV19, the J call TRBJ2-4, with a possible D match to TRBD2 (7 bases). This CDR3 has 13 amino acids. From germline, CDR1 is LNHDA and CDR2 SQIVND (reference sequence). The germline V and J ends were trimmed by 3 bases and 8 bases, with 11 bases remaining between them. Here the CDR3 DNA reads TGTGCCAGTAGTATGGGGGGGGGCGACATTCAGTACTTC. Its protein is CASSMGGGDIQYF.

The V and J genes are TRBV30 and TRBJ2-2, with TRBD1 identical over 7 bases. CDR1 and CDR2 (germline): GTSNPN, SVGIG (reference sequence). The length of the CDR3 is 15 residues. J gave up 3 bases and V 0 bases, and 4 bases lay outside the gene matches. In DNA, the CDR3 is TGTGCCTGGAGTGTTGGGGGACAGTACACCGGGGAGCTGTTTTTT. Its protein is CAWSVGGQYTGELFF.

The chain recombines TRBV30 with TRBJ1-4, with TRBD1 as a possible D gene (5 bases). There are 15 residues in the CDR3. The V gene lost 5 bases and the J gene lost 3 bases, with 16 bases spanning the gap. Per germline, CDR1 GTSNPN and CDR2 SVGIG (reference sequence). Written as DNA, the CDR3 is TGTGCCTGGGCCGGACACCAAAAGGCTAATGAAAAACTGTTTTTT. It specifies CAWAGHQKANEKLFF.

This chain joins TRBV28 and TRBJ1-2, with D unresolved. From germline, CDR1 is MDHEN and CDR2 SYDVKM. The CDR3 is 12 residues long. The V gene lost 4 bases and the J gene lost 7 bases, with 10 bases spanning the gap. CDR3 coding DNA: TGTGCCAGCAGTTCCCTTCGGGTTGGCTACACCTTC. It codes for CASSSLRVGYTF.

The gene calls are TRBV3-1 (or the pseudogene TRBV3-2) and TRBJ2-7; 10 positions agree with TRBD2. The CDR3 consists of 15 residues. The germline CDR1 and CDR2 sequences are LGHDT and YNNKEL (reference sequence). Unmatched junction bases numbered 6, after V lost 4 bases and J lost 3 bases. The CDR3 bases are TGTGCCAGCAGCCCTAGGACTAGCGGATACTACGAGCAGTACTTC. It translates to CASSPRTSGYYEQYF.

The genes are TRBV27 and TRBJ1-5; D remains ambiguous. V dropped 3 bases and J dropped 7 bases, with 10 bases sitting between them. Germline V gene lookup returns CDR1 MNHEY and CDR2 SMNVEV (reference sequence). The CDR3 sequence is 13 residues long. In DNA form, the CDR3 reads TGTGCCAGCAGTTTTGGAGTAATGCAGCCCCAGCATTTT. Its translation is CASSFGVMQPQHF.

CDR3 loop: CASSLASRIAAFF. The DNA for the CDR3 is TGTGCCAGCAGTTTAGCATCCAGGATTGCAGCTTTCTTT. The chain carries TRBV28 and TRBJ1-1; unclear D gene. The length of the CDR3 is 13 residues. With 2 bases removed from V and 10 bases from J, the gap between germline ends came to 14 bases. Germline lookup yields CDR1 MDHEN and CDR2 SYDVKM.

This chain joins TRBV12-2 and TRBJ1-3; the table assigns TRBD1, which was not confirmed against the DNA. TRBV12-2 is annotated as a pseudogene. This CDR3 is built from 13 residues. CDR3 protein: CASRLVGQEAIYF. CDR3 sequence (DNA): TGTGCAAGTCGCTTAGTCGGACAGGAGGCCATATATTTT.

The chain uses TRBV10-1 and TRBJ1-5; D gene ambiguous. V was pared by 3 bases and J by 4 bases, with 7 bases between. There are 13 residues in the CDR3. The germline CDR1 and CDR2 sequences are WNHNN and SYGVQD (reference sequence). This chain's CDR3 is CASSETLNQPQHF. CDR3 sequence (DNA): TGCGCCAGCAGTGAAACTCTTAATCAGCCCCAGCATTTT.

CDR3 nucleotide sequence: TGCGCCAGCACCCAACAGGGCCCTTCCTCTGGAAACACCATATATTTT. It codes for CASTQQGPSSGNTIYF. This chain links TRBV5-1 with TRBJ1-3, with D possibly being TRBD1 (6 bases). Germline CDR1 and CDR2: SGHRS and YFSETQ. V gave up 6 bases and J gave up 0 bases, with 16 bases separating them. CDR3 size: 16 residues.

The chain is built from TRBV2 and TRBJ1-2; TRBD1 agrees at 9 bases. V dropped 8 bases and J dropped 6; count of bases not matched to a gene: 7. CDR3 length: 13 amino acids. Germline V gene data show CDR1 as SNHLY and CDR2 as FYNNEI. CDR3 sequence: CASDPGQGNGYTF. CDR3 in DNA: TGTGCCAGCGATCCGGGACAGGGAAATGGCTACACCTTC.

The chain has TRBV30 and TRBJ2-1; TRBD2 aligns across 10 bases. The CDR3 runs 15 residues. Unmatched junction bases numbered 7, after V lost 3 bases and J lost 5 bases. Germline lookup yields CDR1 GTSNPN and CDR2 SVGIG (reference sequence). The CDR3 spells CAWSKGLAANNEQFF. DNA for the CDR3: TGTGCCTGGAGCAAAGGACTAGCGGCAAACAATGAGCAGTTCTTC. The entire variable domain, with the rest obtained from reference TRBV30 and TRBJ2-1, is as follows: SQTIHQWPATLVQPVGSPLSLECTVEGTSNPNLYWYRQAAGRGLQLLFYSVGIGQISSEVPQNLSASRPQDRQFILSSKKLLLSDSGFYLCAWSKGLAANNEQFFGPGTRLTVL.

Note on this clone: Other nucleotide sequences from this sample produce the same CDR3. The rearrangement links TRBV5-1 to TRBJ2-1; 8 bases match TRBD1. The CDR3 contains 15 residues. Trimming cost V 2 bases and J 1 base; bases outside gene matches: 2. Germline values: CDR1 SGHRS, CDR2 YFSETQ. Here the CDR3 reads CASSLRQGSYNEQFF. CDR3 in DNA: TGCGCCAGCAGCTTACGACAGGGGTCCTACAATGAGCAGTTCTTC. The whole variable domain, remainder taken from reference TRBV5-1 and TRBJ2-1, is KAGVTQTPRYLIKTRGQQVTLSCSPISGHRSVSWYQQTPGQGLQFLFEYFSETQRNKGNFPGRFSGRQFSNSRSEMNVSTLELGDSALYLCASSLRQGSYNEQFFGPGTRLTVL.

The chain links TRBV6-5 to TRBJ2-1; TRBD1 matches at 7 bases. The CDR3 consists of 14 residues. Germline CDR1 and CDR2: MNHEY and SVGAGI. The V segment lost 10 bases and the J segment 7 bases; nucleotides outside the gene matches: 13. CDR3 region: CAKGDRVSWNEQFF. CDR3 nucleotide sequence: TGTGCCAAGGGCGACAGGGTTAGCTGGAATGAGCAGTTCTTC.

This clone has just a few counts. The chain has TRBV10-3 and TRBJ1-1; D unclear. Per germline, CDR1 ENHRY and CDR2 SYGVKD. CDR3 length: 17 residues. V was pared by 0 bases and J by 4 bases, with 18 bases between. CDR3 loop: CAISESTLTSMSTEAFF. The CDR3 bases are TGTGCCATCAGTGAGTCCACCTTGACAAGTATGTCCACTGAAGCTTTCTTT.

CDR3 nucleotide sequence: TGTGCCAGTAGTCCGCAGGGTTACACTGAAGCTTTCTTT. Translating it yields CASSPQGYTEAFF. V is TRBV19 and J is TRBJ1-1, with D perhaps TRBD1 (5 bases). The germline V and J ends were trimmed by 5 bases and 3 bases, with 10 bases remaining between them. From germline, CDR1 is LNHDA and CDR2 SQIVND (reference sequence). The CDR3 contains 13 residues.

This clone was observed a single time. The CDR3: CASSDSVLNYGYTF. As DNA, the CDR3 is TGTGCCAGCAGTGACAGCGTACTTAACTATGGCTACACCTTC. The chain links TRBV2 to TRBJ1-2, with unresolved D. The CDR3 spans 14 residues. Trimming pared 3 bases from V and 1 base from J, leaving 9 bases between. The germline gives CDR1 SNHLY, CDR2 FYNNEI.

The J gene is TRBJ2-5, the V gene TRBV7-2; weak D call: TRBD1 (5 bases). CDR3 size: 13 residues. Trimming took 7 bases from V and 5 from J, leaving 14 bases between them. CDR1 is SGHTA, CDR2 FQGNSA, per germline. This CDR3 reads CASTPAGRETQYF. The CDR3 DNA follows: TGTGCCAGCACCCCGGCAGGGCGGGAGACCCAGTACTTC.

This sequence joins TRBV7-9 and TRBJ2-1, with 10 nucleotides matching TRBD2. The CDR3 consists of 16 residues. Germline trimming cut 1 base from V and 6 bases from J; bases unmatched to any gene: 6. Germline lookup yields CDR1 SEHNR and CDR2 FQNEAQ (reference sequence). The CDR3 region is CASSLVAGLAPNEQFF. CDR3 sequence (DNA): TGTGCCAGCAGCTTAGTTGCGGGACTAGCGCCCAATGAGCAGTTCTTC.

This rearrangement joins TRBV7-6 to TRBJ1-4, with no clear D. This CDR3 contains 16 residues. The V gene's germline CDR1 is SGHVS and CDR2 FNYEAQ. Trimming took off 5 bases at V and 8 bases at J, with 21 bases between the two ends. The CDR3 DNA is TGTGCCAGCAGCCGAAAGGGAGGCCCCAATGGGGAAAAACTGTTTTTT. It is translated as CASSRKGGPNGEKLFF. Filled out from reference TRBV7-6 and TRBJ1-4, the complete variable domain reads GAGVSQSPRYKVTKRGQDVALRCDPISGHVSLYWYRQALGQGPEFLTYFNYEAQQDKSGLPNDRFSAERPEGSISTLTIQRTEQRDSAMYRCASSRKGGPNGEKLFFGSGTQLSVL.

V is TRBV3-1 (or the pseudogene TRBV3-2) and J is TRBJ2-1; 11 bases fit TRBD2. CDR1 is LGHDT, CDR2 YNNKEL, per germline (reference sequence). This CDR3 contains 16 residues. The V segment lost 2 bases and the J segment 2 bases; nucleotides outside the gene matches: 2. The CDR3 loop is CASSQTSGSPYNEQFF. The DNA of the CDR3 is TGTGCCAGCAGCCAAACTAGCGGGAGCCCCTACAATGAGCAGTTCTTC.